This T cell receptor (beta chain) was sequenced in a study of T cell changes during pregnancy in multiple sclerosis. Assay: immunoSEQ multiplex PCR; the TCRdb copy retains only in-frame clones and omits some. The repertoire holds approximately 51,000 clones, with about 92% as singletons. V lost 2 bases to trimming and J lost 3 bases; unmatched junction nucleotides: 3. From germline, CDR1 is KGHSH and CDR2 LQKENI. CDR3 size: 16 residues. This TCR derives from a female donor with multiple sclerosis, enrolled in a pregnancy study. The chain carries TRBV18 and TRBJ2-1, with 11 bases lining up with TRBD2. Sequencing used CD4+ T cells from peripheral blood mononuclear cells, obtained after pregnancy. CDR3 DNA sequence: TGTGCCAGCTCACCAACCGGGACTAGCGGCTACAATGAGCAGTTCTTC. It encodes CASSPTGTSGYNEQFF.